The 2 T cell receptor beta chains below all came from one sample that was sequenced in a study of cytomegalovirus exposure and HLA in healthy donors. The PCR was carried out with 60 Vbeta primers and 13 Jbeta primers. Measured with immunoSEQ multiplex PCR; TCRdb has only the in-frame clones, and not every one. Here the sample spans about 100,000 clones, 73% being singletons. The sample consisted of PBMCs. Every receptor here comes from a man aged 35 to 55 in good health and CMV-seronegative.

The chain carries TRBV2 and TRBJ2-5, with TRBD1 identical over 8 bases. The CDR3 is 16 residues long. The germline gives CDR1 SNHLY, CDR2 FYNNEI. The J segment lost 4 bases and the V segment lost 6 bases, leaving 13 bases of the junction unmatched. CDR3: CASSNPGQAIIETQYF. CDR3 DNA sequence: TGTGCCAGCAGCAATCCGGGACAGGCGATTATAGAGACCCAGTACTTC.

This clone turned up a few times. CDR3 DNA sequence: TGTGCCAGCAGCCGAAAAGCACCCCCTGGCGGGGGGGATGAGCAGTACTTC. Protein: CASSRKAPPGGGDEQYF. The chain is built from TRBV4-2 and TRBJ2-7, with 9 bases that match TRBD2. This CDR3 has 17 residues. Unmatched junction bases numbered 17, after V lost 4 bases and J lost 7 bases. The germline gives CDR1 LGHNA, CDR2 YNFKEQ.